There are many counts of the clone carrying this TCR beta chain. No antigen is known for it. This sample is drawn from a study of T cells in Graves' hyperthyroidism and ophthalmopathy. Notes on the study in general: From stable hyperthyroidism, ophthalmopathy was set apart by a 13 V-J model.

This CDR3 is built from 16 residues. The V gene end was trimmed by 1 base and the J gene end by 0 bases; junction bases not matched to a gene: 6. Germline V lookup: CDR1 LNHNV, CDR2 YYDKDF (reference sequence). TCR beta CDR3 region amplification was performed from RNA transcripts. The HTBI primer set served for first-round RT-PCR of the TCR CDR3. TCRdb re-called the multiplex PCR reads through MiXCR, storing one row per CDR3 protein. The table shows about 600,000 distinct CDR3 sequences, with around 14% occurring only once. Clinical Activity Scores of at least 3, NOSPECS grades of at least 4 and durations under 3 months characterized ophthalmopathy patients. Patients were excluded because of uncontrolled infection, other autoimmune disease, pregnancy or lactation.

The chain carries TRBV15 and TRBJ2-7; 7 bases map to TRBD1. The sample comprised blood. The receptor was isolated from a woman under 30 with Graves' ophthalmopathy. CDR3 bases: TGTGCCACCAGCAGAGGGGACAGCTCATACTCCTACGAGCAGTACTTC. It yields the protein CATSRGDSSYSYEQYF.